The clone carrying this T cell receptor beta chain showed up just a few times. TCRdb processed the 5' RACE reads anew with MiXCR; each CDR3 protein has one entry. The sample lists more than 600,000 distinct CDR3 sequences, about 20% occurring once. Germline CDR1 is SGHRS and CDR2 is YFSETQ. The CDR3 sequence is 14 residues long. Between the trimmed V and J ends, which lost 4 bases and 7 bases, there was a span of 17 bases. This specimen belongs to a study of identical twins. The same sample was also studied in work on T cells expressing NK-cell markers. From that study: Restricting sorting to alpha-beta TCR T cells was achieved in several experiments by an anti-gamma-delta TCR antibody.

The sequence came from a woman aged 18 to 35 in good health. The chain has TRBV5-1 and TRBJ1-1; maybe TRBD1 (5 bases). Sequencing input: PBMCs. The CDR3, as DNA: TGCGCCAGCAGCCTACAGGTCACGGGCGGTGAAGCTTTCTTT. Translated: CASSLQVTGGEAFF.